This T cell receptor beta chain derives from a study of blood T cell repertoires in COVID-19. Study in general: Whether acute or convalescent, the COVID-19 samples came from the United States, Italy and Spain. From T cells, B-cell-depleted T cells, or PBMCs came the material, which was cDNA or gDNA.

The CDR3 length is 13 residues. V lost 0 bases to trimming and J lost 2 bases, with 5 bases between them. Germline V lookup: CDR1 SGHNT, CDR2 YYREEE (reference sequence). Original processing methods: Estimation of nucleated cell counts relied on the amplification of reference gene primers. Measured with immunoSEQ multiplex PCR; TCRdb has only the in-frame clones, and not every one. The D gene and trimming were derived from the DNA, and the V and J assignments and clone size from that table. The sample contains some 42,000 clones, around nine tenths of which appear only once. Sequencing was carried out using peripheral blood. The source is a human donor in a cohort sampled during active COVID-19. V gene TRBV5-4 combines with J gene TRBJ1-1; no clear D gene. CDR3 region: CASSLAPNTEAFF. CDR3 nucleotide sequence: TGTGCCAGCAGCTTGGCCCCAAACACTGAAGCTTTCTTT.